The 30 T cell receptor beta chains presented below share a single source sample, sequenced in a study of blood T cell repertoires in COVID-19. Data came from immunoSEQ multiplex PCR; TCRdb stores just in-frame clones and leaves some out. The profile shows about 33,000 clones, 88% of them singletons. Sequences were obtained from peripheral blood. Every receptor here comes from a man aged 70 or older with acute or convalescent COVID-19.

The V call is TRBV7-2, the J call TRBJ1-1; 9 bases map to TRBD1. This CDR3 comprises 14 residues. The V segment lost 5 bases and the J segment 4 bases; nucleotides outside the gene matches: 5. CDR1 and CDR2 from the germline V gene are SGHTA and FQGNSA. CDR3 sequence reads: CASSKQGAGTEAFF. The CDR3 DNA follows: TGTGCCAGCAGCAAACAGGGGGCGGGCACTGAAGCTTTCTTT.

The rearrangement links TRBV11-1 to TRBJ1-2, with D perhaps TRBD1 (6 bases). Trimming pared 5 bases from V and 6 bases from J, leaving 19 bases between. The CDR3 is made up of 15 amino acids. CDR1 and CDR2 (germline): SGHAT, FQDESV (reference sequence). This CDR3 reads CASSRDRPGDDGYTF. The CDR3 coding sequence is TGTGCCAGCAGCCGAGATCGTCCAGGGGACGATGGCTACACCTTC.

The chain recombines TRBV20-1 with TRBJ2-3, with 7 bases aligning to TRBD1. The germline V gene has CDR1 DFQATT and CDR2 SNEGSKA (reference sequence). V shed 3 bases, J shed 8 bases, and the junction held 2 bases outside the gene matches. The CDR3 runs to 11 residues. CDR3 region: CSASDRVTQYF. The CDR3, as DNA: TGCAGTGCTAGCGACAGGGTTACGCAGTATTTT.

CDR3 sequence (DNA): TGTGCCAGCAGCCAAGCCCTGACAGGGGGCCACGAGCAGTACTTC. Amino acid sequence: CASSQALTGGHEQYF. This chain uses TRBV14 with TRBJ2-7, with 10 bases identical to TRBD1. Losses at the gene ends were 1 base for V and 5 bases for J; bases not matched to a gene: 5. CDR1 SGHDN and CDR2 FVKESK come from the germline V gene. The CDR3 covers 15 residues. Filled out from reference TRBV14 and TRBJ2-7, the complete variable domain reads EAGVTQFPSHSVIEKGQTVTLRCDPISGHDNLYWYRRVMGKEIKFLLHFVKESKQDESGMPNNRFLAERTGGTYSTLKVQPAELEDSGVYFCASSQALTGGHEQYFGPGTRLTVT.

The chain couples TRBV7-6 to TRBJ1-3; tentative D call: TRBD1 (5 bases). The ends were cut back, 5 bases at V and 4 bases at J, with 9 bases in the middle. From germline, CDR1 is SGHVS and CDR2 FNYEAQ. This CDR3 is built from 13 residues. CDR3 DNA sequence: TGTGCCAGCAGCCGACAGCTCGGAAACACCATATATTTT. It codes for CASSRQLGNTIYF.

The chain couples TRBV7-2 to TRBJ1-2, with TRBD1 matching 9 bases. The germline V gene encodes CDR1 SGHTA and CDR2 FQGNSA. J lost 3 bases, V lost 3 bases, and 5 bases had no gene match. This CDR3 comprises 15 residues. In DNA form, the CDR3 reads TGTGCCAGCAGCTTGGGACAGGGAGGTGACTATGGCTACACCTTC. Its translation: CASSLGQGGDYGYTF.

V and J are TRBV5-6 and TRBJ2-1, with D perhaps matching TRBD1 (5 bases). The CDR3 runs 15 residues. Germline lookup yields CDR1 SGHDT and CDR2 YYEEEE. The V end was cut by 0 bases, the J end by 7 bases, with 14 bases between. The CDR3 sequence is CASSLAGIRVNEQFF. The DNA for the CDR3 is TGTGCCAGCAGCTTGGCCGGTATCAGGGTGAATGAGCAGTTCTTC.

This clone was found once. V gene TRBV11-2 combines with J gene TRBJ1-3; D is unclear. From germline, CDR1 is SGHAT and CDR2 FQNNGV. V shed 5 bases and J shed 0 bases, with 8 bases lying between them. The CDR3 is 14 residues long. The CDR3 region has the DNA TGTGCCAGCAGCCCTGGGCTCTCTGGAAACACCATATATTTT. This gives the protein CASSPGLSGNTIYF.

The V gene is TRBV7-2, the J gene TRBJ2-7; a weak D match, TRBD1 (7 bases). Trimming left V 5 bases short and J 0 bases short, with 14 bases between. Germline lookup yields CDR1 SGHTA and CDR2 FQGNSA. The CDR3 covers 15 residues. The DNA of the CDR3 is TGTGCCAGCAGCGGCGGGACAGTTCCCTCCTACGAGCAGTACTTC. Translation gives CASSGGTVPSYEQYF.

CDR3 sequence reads: CASSQITSIGTQYF. The CDR3 coding sequence is TGTGCCAGCAGCCAAATAACTAGCATAGGGACCCAGTACTTC. The V and J genes are TRBV5-6 and TRBJ2-5; weak D call: TRBD2 (6 bases). V was cut by 4 bases and J by 7 bases, with 17 bases left in between. This CDR3 is built from 14 residues. Germline V lookup: CDR1 SGHDT, CDR2 YYEEEE.

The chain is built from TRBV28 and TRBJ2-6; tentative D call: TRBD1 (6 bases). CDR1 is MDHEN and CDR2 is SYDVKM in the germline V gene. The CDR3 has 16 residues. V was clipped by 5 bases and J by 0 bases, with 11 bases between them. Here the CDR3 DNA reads TGTGCCAGCAGTCCTTGGACAGTCTCTGGGGCCAACGTCCTGACTTTC. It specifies CASSPWTVSGANVLTF.

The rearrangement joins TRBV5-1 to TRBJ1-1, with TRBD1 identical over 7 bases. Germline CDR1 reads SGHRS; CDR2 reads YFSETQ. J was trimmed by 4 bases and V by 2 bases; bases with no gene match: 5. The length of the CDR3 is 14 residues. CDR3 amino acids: CASSFQGVSTEAFF. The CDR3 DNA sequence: TGCGCCAGCAGCTTCCAGGGGGTAAGCACTGAAGCTTTCTTT.

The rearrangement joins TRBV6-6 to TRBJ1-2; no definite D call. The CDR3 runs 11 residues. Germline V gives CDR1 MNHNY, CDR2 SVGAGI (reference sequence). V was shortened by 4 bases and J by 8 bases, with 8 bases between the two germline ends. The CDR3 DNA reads TGTGCCAGCAGTTCCGGAGGAGGCTACACCTTC. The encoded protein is CASSSGGGYTF.

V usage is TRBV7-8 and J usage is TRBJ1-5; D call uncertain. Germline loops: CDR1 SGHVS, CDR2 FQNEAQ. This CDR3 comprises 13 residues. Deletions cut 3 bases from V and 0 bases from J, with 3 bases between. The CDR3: CASSFFSNQPQHF. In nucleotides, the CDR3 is TGTGCCAGCAGCTTCTTTAGCAATCAGCCCCAGCATTTT. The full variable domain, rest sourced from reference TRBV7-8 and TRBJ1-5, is GAGVSQSPRYKVAKRGQDVALRCDPISGHVSLFWYQQALGQGPEFLTYFQNEAQLDKSGLPSDRFFAERPEGSVSTLKIQRTQQEDSAVYLCASSFFSNQPQHFGDGTRLSIL.

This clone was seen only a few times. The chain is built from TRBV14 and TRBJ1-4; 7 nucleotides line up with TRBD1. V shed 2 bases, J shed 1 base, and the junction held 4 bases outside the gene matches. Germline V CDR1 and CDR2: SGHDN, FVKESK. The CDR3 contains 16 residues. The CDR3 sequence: CASSQFQGVTNEKLFF. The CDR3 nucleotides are TGTGCCAGCAGCCAATTCCAGGGGGTAACTAATGAAAAACTGTTTTTT.

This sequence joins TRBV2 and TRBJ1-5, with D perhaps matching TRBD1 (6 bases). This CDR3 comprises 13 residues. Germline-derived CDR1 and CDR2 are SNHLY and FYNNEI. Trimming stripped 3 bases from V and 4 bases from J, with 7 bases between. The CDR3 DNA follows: TGTGCCAGCAGTGAGGACAGAAATCAGCCCCAGCATTTT. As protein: CASSEDRNQPQHF.

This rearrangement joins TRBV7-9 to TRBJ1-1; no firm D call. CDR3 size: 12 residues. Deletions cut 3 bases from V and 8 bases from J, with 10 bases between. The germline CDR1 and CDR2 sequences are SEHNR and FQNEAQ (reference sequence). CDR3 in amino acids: CASSLADLEAFF. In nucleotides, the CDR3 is TGTGCCAGCAGCTTGGCGGACTTGGAAGCTTTCTTT.

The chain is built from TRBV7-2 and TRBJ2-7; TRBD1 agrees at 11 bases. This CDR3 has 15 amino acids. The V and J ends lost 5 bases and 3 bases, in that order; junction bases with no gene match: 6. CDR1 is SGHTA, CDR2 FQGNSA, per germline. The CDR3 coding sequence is TGTGCCAGCAGCGTCACCGGGACAGGGGGCTACGAGCAGTACTTC. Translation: CASSVTGTGGYEQYF. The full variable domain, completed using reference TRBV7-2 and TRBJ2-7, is GAGVSQSPSNKVTEKGKDVELRCDPISGHTALYWYRQSLGQGLEFLIYFQGNSAPDKSGLPSDRFSAERTGGSVSTLTIQRTQQEDSAVYLCASSVTGTGGYEQYFGPGTRLTVT.

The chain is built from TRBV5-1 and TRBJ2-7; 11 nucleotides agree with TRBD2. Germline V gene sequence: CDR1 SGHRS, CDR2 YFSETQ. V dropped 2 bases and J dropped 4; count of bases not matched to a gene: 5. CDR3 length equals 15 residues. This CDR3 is CASSFLAGGRYEQYF. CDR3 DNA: TGCGCCAGCAGCTTTCTAGCGGGAGGAAGGTACGAGCAGTACTTC.

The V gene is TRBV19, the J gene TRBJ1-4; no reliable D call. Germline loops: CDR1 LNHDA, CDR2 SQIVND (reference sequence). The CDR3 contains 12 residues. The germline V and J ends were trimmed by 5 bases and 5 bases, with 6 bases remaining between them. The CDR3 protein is CASSLANEKLFF. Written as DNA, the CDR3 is TGTGCCAGTAGTTTGGCCAATGAAAAACTGTTTTTT. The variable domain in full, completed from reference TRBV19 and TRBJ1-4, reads DGGITQSPKYLFRKEGQNVTLSCEQNLNHDAMYWYRQDPGQGLRLIYYSQIVNDFQKGDIAEGYSVSREKKESFPLTVTSAQKNPTAFYLCASSLANEKLFFGSGTQLSVL.

The CDR3 DNA is TGTGCCAGCAGCCCGTGGCGGTTCCAAGAGACCCAGTACTTC. This sequence encodes CASSPWRFQETQYF. The gene calls are TRBV5-6 and TRBJ2-5, with D hard to call. V lost 4 bases to trimming and J lost 1 base, with 11 bases between them. Germline CDR1 is SGHDT and CDR2 is YYEEEE. The CDR3 has 14 residues.

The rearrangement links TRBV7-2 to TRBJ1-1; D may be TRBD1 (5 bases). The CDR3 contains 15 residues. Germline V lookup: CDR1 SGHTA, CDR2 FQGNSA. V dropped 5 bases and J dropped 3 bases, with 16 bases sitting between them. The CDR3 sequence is CASSPRWRGHTEAFF. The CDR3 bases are TGTGCCAGCAGCCCGAGGTGGAGGGGCCACACTGAAGCTTTCTTT.

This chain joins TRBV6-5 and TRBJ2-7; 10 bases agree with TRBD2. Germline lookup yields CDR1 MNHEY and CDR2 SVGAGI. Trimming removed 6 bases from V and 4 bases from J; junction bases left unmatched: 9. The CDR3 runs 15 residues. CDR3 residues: CASSSGRVPSYEQYF. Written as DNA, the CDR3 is TGTGCCAGCAGCAGCGGGAGGGTCCCCTCTTACGAGCAGTACTTC.

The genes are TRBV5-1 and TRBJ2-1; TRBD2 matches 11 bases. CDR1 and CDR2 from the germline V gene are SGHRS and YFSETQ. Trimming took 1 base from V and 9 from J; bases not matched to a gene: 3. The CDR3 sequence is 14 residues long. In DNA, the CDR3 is TGCGCCAGCAGCTTGAATAGCGGGAGGGCTGAGCAGTTCTTC. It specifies CASSLNSGRAEQFF.

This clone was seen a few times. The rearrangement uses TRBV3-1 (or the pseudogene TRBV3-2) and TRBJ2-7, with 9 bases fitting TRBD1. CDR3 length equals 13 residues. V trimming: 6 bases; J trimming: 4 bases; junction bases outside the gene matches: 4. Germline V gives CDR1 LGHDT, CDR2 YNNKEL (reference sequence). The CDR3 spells CASSHRGQYEQYF. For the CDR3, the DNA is TGTGCCAGCAGTCACAGGGGGCAATACGAGCAGTACTTC.

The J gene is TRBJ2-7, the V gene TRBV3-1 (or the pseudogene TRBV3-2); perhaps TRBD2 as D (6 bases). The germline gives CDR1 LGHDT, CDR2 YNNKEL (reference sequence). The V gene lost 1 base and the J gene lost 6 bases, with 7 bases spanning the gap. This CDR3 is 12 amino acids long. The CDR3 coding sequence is TGTGCCAGCAGCCAAGGAGCGGGCGAGCAGTACTTC. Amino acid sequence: CASSQGAGEQYF.

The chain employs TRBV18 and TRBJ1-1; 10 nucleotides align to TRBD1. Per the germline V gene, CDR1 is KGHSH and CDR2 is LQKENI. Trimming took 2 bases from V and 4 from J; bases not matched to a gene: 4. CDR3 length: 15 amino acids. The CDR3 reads CASSPATGGGTEAFF. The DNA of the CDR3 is TGTGCCAGCTCACCAGCGACAGGGGGCGGCACTGAAGCTTTCTTT.

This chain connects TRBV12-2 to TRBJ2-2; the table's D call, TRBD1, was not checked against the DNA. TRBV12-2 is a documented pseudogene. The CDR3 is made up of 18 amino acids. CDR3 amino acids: CASRFRGQIEFYTGELFF. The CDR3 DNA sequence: TGTGCAAGTCGCTTCAGAGGACAGATCGAATTTTACACCGGGGAGCTGTTTTTT.

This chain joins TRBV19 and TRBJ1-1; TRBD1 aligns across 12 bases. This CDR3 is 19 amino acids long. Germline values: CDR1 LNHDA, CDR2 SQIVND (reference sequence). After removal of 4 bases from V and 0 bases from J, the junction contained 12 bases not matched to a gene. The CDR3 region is CASSTRPGQGAFVNTEAFF. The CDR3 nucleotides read TGTGCCAGTAGTACCCGGCCGGGACAGGGGGCTTTTGTGAACACTGAAGCTTTCTTT.

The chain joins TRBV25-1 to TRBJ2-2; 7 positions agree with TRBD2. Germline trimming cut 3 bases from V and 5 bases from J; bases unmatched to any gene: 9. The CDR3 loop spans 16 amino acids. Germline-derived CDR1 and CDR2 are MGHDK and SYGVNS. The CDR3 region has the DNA TGTGCCAGCAGTGATCTGAGGCAGGGAGGGACCGGGGAGCTGTTTTTT. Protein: CASSDLRQGGTGELFF.